The 20 T cell receptor beta chains in this list originate from one sample, sequenced in a study of blood T cell repertoires in COVID-19. Here immunoSEQ multiplex PCR was the method, and the copy in TCRdb shows in-frame clones only, minus some. The table records under 150,000 clones, 86% of them present only once. The sample comprised PBMCs or T cells enriched from blood (not recorded which). The origin of the receptors is a woman between 50 and 59 years old who had recovered from COVID-19.

The chain is built from TRBV7-2 and TRBJ2-7, with 9 positions matching TRBD1. Germline V CDR1 and CDR2: SGHTA, FQGNSA. The CDR3 runs to 15 residues. J was trimmed by 0 bases and V by 3 bases; bases with no gene match: 3. In nucleotides, the CDR3 is TGTGCCAGCAGCTTGACAGGGGGTTTCTCCTACGAGCAGTACTTC. It yields the protein CASSLTGGFSYEQYF.

The J gene is TRBJ2-2, the V gene TRBV5-4; 7 nucleotides agree with TRBD1. This CDR3 is built from 15 residues. Germline lookup yields CDR1 SGHNT and CDR2 YYREEE (reference sequence). The V segment lost 0 bases and the J segment 6 bases; nucleotides outside the gene matches: 5. The CDR3 here is CASSLGQGIAGELFF. CDR3 DNA sequence: TGTGCCAGCAGCTTGGGACAGGGAATTGCCGGGGAGCTGTTTTTT.

CDR3 coding DNA: TGTGCCATCAGATCAGTCCAGGGGAACACTGAAGCTTTCTTT. Protein: CAIRSVQGNTEAFF. The chain carries TRBV10-3 and TRBJ1-1, with D tentatively TRBD1 (5 bases). Trimming cost V 6 bases and J 1 base, with 12 bases left between them. The CDR3 extends over 14 amino acids. Looked up from germline, CDR1 is ENHRY and CDR2 is SYGVKD.

V gene TRBV6-1 combines with J gene TRBJ1-1; D not resolved. The length of the CDR3 is 13 residues. Germline V gene data show CDR1 as MNHNS and CDR2 as SASEGT. Trimming pared 5 bases from V and 1 base from J, leaving 8 bases between. CDR3 DNA: TGTGCCAGCAGTTCCGAGAGGAACACTGAAGCTTTCTTT. This codes for CASSSERNTEAFF.

The rearrangement uses TRBV19 and TRBJ2-1; 10 nucleotides match TRBD1. Germline V gene data show CDR1 as LNHDA and CDR2 as SQIVND (reference sequence). The ends lost 10 bases at V and 2 bases at J; junction bases unmatched: 5. This CDR3 comprises 14 residues. CDR3 nucleotides: TGTGCCACCACGGGACAGGGGACCTACAATGAGCAGTTCTTC. It codes for CATTGQGTYNEQFF.

The J gene is TRBJ2-5, the V gene TRBV3-1 (or the pseudogene TRBV3-2); perhaps TRBD1 as D (5 bases). Germline assignment: CDR1 LGHDT and CDR2 YNNKEL (reference sequence). The V end lost 3 bases, the J end lost 2 bases, and 10 bases lay between the germline ends. The CDR3 totals 14 residues. CDR3 coding DNA: TGTGCCAGCAGCCATCGGGCAGGGCAAGAGACCCAGTACTTC. Its protein product is CASSHRAGQETQYF.

This rearrangement joins TRBV5-1 to TRBJ2-1; 8 bases agree with TRBD1. The CDR3 contains 16 residues. Germline trimming cut 0 bases from V and 3 bases from J; bases unmatched to any gene: 5. Germline V lookup: CDR1 SGHRS, CDR2 YFSETQ. The CDR3: CASSLGAGGVYNEQFF. The DNA of the CDR3 is TGCGCCAGCAGCTTGGGGGCAGGGGGCGTCTACAATGAGCAGTTCTTC.

V and J are TRBV6-5 and TRBJ1-2, with 10 bases identical to TRBD1. This CDR3 region has 15 residues. With V trimmed by 7 bases and J by 1 base, 6 bases remained unmatched. CDR1 is MNHEY, CDR2 SVGAGI, per germline. CDR3 residues: CASTEGTGVNYGYTF. The CDR3 nucleotides read TGTGCCAGCACGGAGGGGACAGGGGTTAACTATGGCTACACCTTC.

Details on this clone: One junction end does not reproduce the germline sequence, and a read error may be involved. Other nucleotide sequences from this sample produce the same CDR3. The J gene is TRBJ1-1, the V gene TRBV6-4; TRBD1 matches at 7 bases. From germline, CDR1 is MRHNA and CDR2 SNTAGT. The CDR3 is 15 residues long. CDR3 bases: TGCGCCAGCAGAGGGGACAGCCAATTGAACACTGAAGCTTTCTTT. Protein sequence: CASRGDSQLNTEAFF.

The rearrangement links TRBV18 to TRBJ2-5; TRBD1 is a possible D gene (5 bases). The length of the CDR3 is 12 residues. V lost 3 bases and J lost 7, with 9 bases in between. Germline CDR1 and CDR2: KGHSH and LQKENI. As DNA, the CDR3 is TGTGCCAGCTCACCCTCCCAGGGGACCCAGTACTTC. This sequence encodes CASSPSQGTQYF.

This clone has just one count. The V call is TRBV18, the J call TRBJ1-6; D is unclear. Germline lookup yields CDR1 KGHSH and CDR2 LQKENI. The CDR3 runs to 17 residues. The V and J ends lost 0 bases and 8 bases respectively, with 17 bases between them. This CDR3 reads CASSPPFQARFYSPLHF. The CDR3 nucleotides read TGTGCCAGCTCACCACCTTTTCAGGCCAGGTTTTATTCACCCCTCCACTTT.

The chain links TRBV19 to TRBJ1-4; 8 positions agree with TRBD1. Germline V CDR1 and CDR2: LNHDA, SQIVND (reference sequence). V lost 3 bases, J lost 6 bases, and 3 bases stayed unmatched. The CDR3 is 14 residues long. The CDR3 DNA sequence: TGTGCCAGTAGTATTTTGGACAGGGATGAAAAACTGTTTTTT. Translation gives CASSILDRDEKLFF.

The V gene is TRBV5-1, the J gene TRBJ1-5; D is ambiguous. CDR1 is SGHRS and CDR2 is YFSETQ in the germline V gene. The CDR3 has 13 amino acids. V shed 0 bases and J shed 5 bases, with 6 bases lying between them. The CDR3 protein is CASSLGRDQPQHF. The CDR3 DNA reads TGCGCCAGCAGCTTGGGTCGGGATCAGCCCCAGCATTTT.

This chain joins TRBV12-1 and TRBJ1-3; TRBD1, the table's D call, was not compared with the DNA. TRBV12-1 is a pseudogene. The CDR3 consists of 16 residues. The CDR3 nucleotides are TGTGCCAGCAGCATCGGGACAGGGCGGTCTGGAAACACCATATATTTT. Its translation: CASSIGTGRSGNTIYF.

V usage is TRBV7-9 and J usage is TRBJ2-3, with D perhaps matching TRBD1 (6 bases). Germline V gene lookup returns CDR1 SEHNR and CDR2 FQNEAQ (reference sequence). CDR3 length: 16 residues. V dropped 2 bases and J dropped 2 bases, with 14 bases sitting between them. DNA of the CDR3: TGTGCCAGCAGCTTATACCGGGACACTTCCACAGATACGCAGTATTTT. This codes for CASSLYRDTSTDTQYF.

This rearrangement joins TRBV10-1 to TRBJ2-5, with D perhaps TRBD1 (5 bases). This CDR3 spans 14 amino acids. Germline V gene sequence: CDR1 WNHNN, CDR2 SYGVQD (reference sequence). The V gene lost 3 bases and the J gene lost 5 bases, with 13 bases spanning the gap. Here the CDR3 reads CASSDSAGLETQYF. The CDR3 DNA reads as TGCGCCAGCAGTGATTCGGCAGGGCTGGAGACCCAGTACTTC.

This clone was detected only once. The chain uses TRBV5-4 and TRBJ2-6, with 7 bases lining up with TRBD1. The CDR3 loop spans 15 amino acids. Germline CDR1 and CDR2: SGHNT and YYREEE (reference sequence). V trimming: 3 bases; J trimming: 3 bases; junction bases outside the gene matches: 3. CDR3 sequence reads: CASSYTGVGANVLTF. In DNA form, the CDR3 reads TGTGCCAGCAGCTACACAGGGGTTGGGGCCAACGTCCTGACTTTC.

This chain connects TRBV7-2 to TRBJ1-2, with a tentative D call TRBD1 (5 bases). Trimming removed 2 bases from V and 7 bases from J, with 14 bases in between. The CDR3 has 14 amino acids. The germline gives CDR1 SGHTA, CDR2 FQGNSA. The CDR3 coding sequence is TGTGCCAGCAGCTTAAGGGGCAGGGATGGTGGCTACACCTTC. This codes for CASSLRGRDGGYTF.

This clone was observed once. This chain joins TRBV19 and TRBJ1-6; D is unclear. The CDR3 has 14 residues. With 5 bases removed from V and 10 bases from J, the gap between germline ends came to 15 bases. Per germline, CDR1 LNHDA and CDR2 SQIVND (reference sequence). CDR3 coding DNA: TGTGCCAGTAGTGACAAGGATCTATGGTCACCCCTCCACTTT. Protein: CASSDKDLWSPLHF.

The chain employs TRBV5-8 and TRBJ1-2; 7 positions agree with TRBD1. CDR1 and CDR2 (germline): SGHTS, YDEGEE. The CDR3 runs 13 residues. V lost 6 bases, J lost 8 bases, and 10 bases stayed unmatched. The CDR3 spells CASNNRGFRGYTF. Here the CDR3 DNA reads TGTGCCAGCAACAACAGGGGCTTCCGGGGCTACACCTTC.